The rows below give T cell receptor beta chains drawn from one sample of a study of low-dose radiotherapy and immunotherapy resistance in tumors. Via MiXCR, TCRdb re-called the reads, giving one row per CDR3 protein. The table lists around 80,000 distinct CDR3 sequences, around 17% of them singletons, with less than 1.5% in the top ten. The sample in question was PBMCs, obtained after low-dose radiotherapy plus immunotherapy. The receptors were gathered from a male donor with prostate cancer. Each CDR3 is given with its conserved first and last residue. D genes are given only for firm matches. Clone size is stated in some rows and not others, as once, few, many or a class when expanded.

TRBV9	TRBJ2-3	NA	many	TGTGCCAGCAGCCCCCTTGGGGGAGAGTACACAGATACGCAGTATTTT	CASSPLGGEYTDTQYF
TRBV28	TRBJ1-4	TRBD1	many	TGTGCCAGCACCAAAATCGGGACAGGGTTTGAAAAACTGTTTTTT	CASTKIGTGFEKLFF
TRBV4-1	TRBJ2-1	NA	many	TGTGCCAGCAGCCAGGGGACCTACAATGAGCAGTTCTTC	CASSQGTYNEQFF
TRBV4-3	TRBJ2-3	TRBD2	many	TGCGCCAGCAGCCCGGGACTAGCGGGAGGCACCACAGATACGCAGTATTTT	CASSPGLAGGTTDTQYF
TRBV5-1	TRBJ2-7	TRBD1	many	TGCGCCAGCAGCCTTGGCAGGGGGCGCGAGCAGTACTTC	CASSLGRGREQYF
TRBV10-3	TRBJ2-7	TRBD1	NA	TGTGCCATCAGGGGGACAGACTACGAGCAGTACTTC	CAIRGTDYEQYF
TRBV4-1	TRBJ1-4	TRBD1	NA	TGCGCCAGCAGCCACCGAACAGGGGTTGGGGAAAAACTGTTTTTT	CASSHRTGVGEKLFF
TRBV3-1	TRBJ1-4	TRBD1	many	TGTGCCAGCAGCCAAGGACAGGGGGCGTACGAAAAACTGTTTTTT	CASSQGQGAYEKLFF
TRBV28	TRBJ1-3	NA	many	TGTGCCAGCAGCCCGGCGGGGATCGCTGGAAACACCATATATTTT	CASSPAGIAGNTIYF
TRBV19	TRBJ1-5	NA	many	TGTGCCAGTAGTATGTGGACAGACAATCAGCCCCAGCATTTT	CASSMWTDNQPQHF
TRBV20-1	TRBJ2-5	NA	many	TGCAGTGCTAGAGGGGACTCGCTGAACCAAGAGACCCAGTACTTC	CSARGDSLNQETQYF
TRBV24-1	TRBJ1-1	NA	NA	TGTGCCACCAGCTCAAAGGAGAGCACTGAAGCTTTCTTT	CATSSKESTEAFF
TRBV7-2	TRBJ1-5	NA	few	TGTGCCAGCAGCATGCGGGCCTCCCTAGGCAATCAGCCCCAGCATTTT	CASSMRASLGNQPQHF
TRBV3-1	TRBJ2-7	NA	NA	TGTGCCACCTCTAGGAAGAATGGGGGACCTCCAGAGTGGGTCTACGAGCAGTACTTC	CATSRKNGGPPEWVYEQYF
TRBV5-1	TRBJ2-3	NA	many	TGCGCCAGCAGCTTGGAGGGGCAGTCAGATACGCAGTATTTT	CASSLEGQSDTQYF
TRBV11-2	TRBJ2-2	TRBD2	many	TGTGCCAGCAGCCGGTCACTAGCGAGCACCGGGGAGCTGTTTTTT	CASSRSLASTGELFF
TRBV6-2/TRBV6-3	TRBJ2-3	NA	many	TGTGCCAGCAGTTACCCTAACGCAGCTGAAGTTGATTATACGCAGTATTTT	CASSYPNAAEVDYTQYF
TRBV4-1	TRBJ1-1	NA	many	TGCGCCAGCAGAACTCATAACTCCCGGGACGGCATGAACACTGAAGCTTTCTTT	CASRTHNSRDGMNTEAFF
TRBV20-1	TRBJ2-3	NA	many	TGCAGTGCCGGGGCCCTAGTAGCAGATACGCAGTATTTT	CSAGALVADTQYF
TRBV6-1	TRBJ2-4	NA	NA	TGTGCCAGCAGCTTACAAGAATCACAAAAACTAGCCAAAAACATTCAGTACTTC	CASSLQESQKLAKNIQYF
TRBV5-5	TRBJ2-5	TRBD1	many	TGTGCCAGCAGCTTGGCCCCGACAGGGGAGGAGACCCAGTACTTC	CASSLAPTGEETQYF
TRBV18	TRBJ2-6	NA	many	TGTGCCAGCTCACCATATAATGGGGCAGATGGGGCCAACGTCCTGACTTTC	CASSPYNGADGANVLTF
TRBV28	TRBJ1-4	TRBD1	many	TGTGCCAGCAGTCCAGGACAGGACAGCTGGGCAACTAATGAAAAACTGTTTTTT	CASSPGQDSWATNEKLFF
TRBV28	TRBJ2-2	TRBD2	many	TGTGCCAGCAGTGCGGGACTAGGGGTCGGGGAGCTGTTTTTT	CASSAGLGVGELFF
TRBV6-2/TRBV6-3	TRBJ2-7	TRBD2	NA	TGTGCCAGCAGTACCATGGCGGGAGGTCGAGGTGAGCAGTACTTC	CASSTMAGGRGEQYF
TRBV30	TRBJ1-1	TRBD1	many	TGTGCCTGGAAGACAGGGCTTGAAGCTTTCTTT	CAWKTGLEAFF
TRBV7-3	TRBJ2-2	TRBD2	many	TGTGCCAGCAGTCTAGCGGGAGAGGTGCTGTTTTTT	CASSLAGEVLFF
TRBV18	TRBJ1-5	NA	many	TGTGCCAGCTCACCCGGCTCAGGTGTGGTCAATCAGCCCCAGCATTTT	CASSPGSGVVNQPQHF
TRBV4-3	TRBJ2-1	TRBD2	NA	TGCGCCAGCAGTCAAGATAGGGCTAGCGGGAGTGTTTCCTACGAGCAGTTCTTC	CASSQDRASGSVSYEQFF
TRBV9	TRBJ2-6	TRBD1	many	TGTGCCAGCAGCGCACAGGACAGGGGGGACTCTGGGGCCAACGTCCTGACTTTC	CASSAQDRGDSGANVLTF
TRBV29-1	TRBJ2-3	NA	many	TGCAGCGTTGATATCGGGGGCACAGATACGCAGTATTTT	CSVDIGGTDTQYF
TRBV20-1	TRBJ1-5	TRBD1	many	TGCAGTGCTAACAAAGGGGACAGGGGCGGCAATCAGCCCCAGCATTTT	CSANKGDRGGNQPQHF
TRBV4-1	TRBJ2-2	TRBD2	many	TGCGCCAGCAGCCAGACACTAGCGGGAGTGTGGACCGGGGAGCTGTTTTTT	CASSQTLAGVWTGELFF
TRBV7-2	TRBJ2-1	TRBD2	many	TGTGCCAGCAGCTTGTCTAGCGGGAGTCAAAATGAGCAGTTCTTC	CASSLSSGSQNEQFF
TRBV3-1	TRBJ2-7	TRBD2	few	TGTGCCAGCAGCCAAGAGACTGTAGCGGGCAAAAGCTCCTACGAGCAGTACTTC	CASSQETVAGKSSYEQYF
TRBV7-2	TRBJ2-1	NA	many	TGTGCCAGCAGCTCTGTCGCGGGGTACAATGAGCAGTTCTTC	CASSSVAGYNEQFF
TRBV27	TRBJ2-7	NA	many	TGTGCCAGCAGTAGACAGGTCTACGAGCAGTACTTC	CASSRQVYEQYF
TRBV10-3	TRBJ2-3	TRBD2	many	TGTGCCATCAGCCAACTAGCGGAGGGCACAGATACGCAGTATTTT	CAISQLAEGTDTQYF
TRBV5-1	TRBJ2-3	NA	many	TGCGCCAGCATGTGGAGCAGTACTAGCACAGATACGCAGTATTTT	CASMWSSTSTDTQYF
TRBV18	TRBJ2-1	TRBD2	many	TGTGCCAGCTCACCACCGGCGGGGCGGGAGACCTACAATGAGCAGTTCTTC	CASSPPAGRETYNEQFF
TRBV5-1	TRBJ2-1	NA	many	TGCGCCAGCAGCTTGGGTTACTCCTACAATGAGCAGTTCTTC	CASSLGYSYNEQFF
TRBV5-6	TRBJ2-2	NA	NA	NA	CASSLWGGELFFF
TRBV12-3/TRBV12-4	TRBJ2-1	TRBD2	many	TGTGCCAGCAGTTTAGACCTAGCGGGAGGGATGTTATCCAATGAGCAGTTCTTC	CASSLDLAGGMLSNEQFF
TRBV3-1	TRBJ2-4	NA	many	TGTGCCAGCAGCCAAGATTTACAGGGTGTGCAGTACTTC	CASSQDLQGVQYF
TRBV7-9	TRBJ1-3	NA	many	TGTGCCAGCAGCTTAGCCGGAAACACCATATATTTT	CASSLAGNTIYF
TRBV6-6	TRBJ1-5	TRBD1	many	TGTGCCAGCACCGGACAGGGAAGTCAGCCCCAGCATTTT	CASTGQGSQPQHF
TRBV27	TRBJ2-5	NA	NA	TGTGCCAGCAGTCCCTCGCGGGGAGAGACCCAGTACTTC	CASSPSRGETQYF
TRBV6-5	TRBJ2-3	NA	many	TGTGCCAGCAGCAGGGACGGTTCTAGCACAGATACGCAGTATTTT	CASSRDGSSTDTQYF
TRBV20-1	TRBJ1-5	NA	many	TGCAGTGCTAGAGTGAAGGCCGGCAATCAGCCCCAGCATTTT	CSARVKAGNQPQHF